This TCR beta chain emerged from a study of post-analysis software for immune sequencing data. Trimming removed 7 bases from V and 0 bases from J, with 12 bases in between. CDR3 length: 14 residues. Looked up from germline, CDR1 is MNHEY and CDR2 is SVGEGT. Unique molecular identifiers were built into the TCR beta cDNA libraries. In TCRdb, the PCR reads were re-called with MiXCR into one record per CDR3 protein. Among roughly 600,000 distinct CDR3 sequences, roughly 45% were seen once, and the ten largest hold 1.5% to 2%. Study results and caveats: Four or five TRBV segments, TRBV5-6, TRBV5-1 and TRBV20-1 among them, were found more frequent in patients than controls.

On this clonotype: The antigen is undetermined.

The chain has TRBV6-2 or TRBV6-3 and TRBJ1-2; a weak D match, TRBD1 (5 bases). Sequencing was carried out using blood. The receptor comes from a girl aged 10 to 17 with multiple sclerosis. The DNA for the CDR3 is TGTGCCAGCACGACGGCAGGGACTAACTATGGCTACACCTTC. Translated: CASTTAGTNYGYTF.